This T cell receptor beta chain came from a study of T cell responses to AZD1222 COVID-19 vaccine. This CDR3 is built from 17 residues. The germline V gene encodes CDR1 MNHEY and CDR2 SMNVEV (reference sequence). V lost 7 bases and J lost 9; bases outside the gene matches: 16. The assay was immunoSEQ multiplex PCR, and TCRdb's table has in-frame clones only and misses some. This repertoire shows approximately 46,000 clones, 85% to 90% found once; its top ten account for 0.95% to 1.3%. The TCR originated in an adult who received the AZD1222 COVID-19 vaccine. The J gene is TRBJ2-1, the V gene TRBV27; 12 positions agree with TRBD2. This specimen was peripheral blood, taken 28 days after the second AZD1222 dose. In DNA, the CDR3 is TGTGCCAGCACCCCTCAGGCCCACCTAGCGGGAGGGACTGAGCAGTTCTTC. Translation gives CASTPQAHLAGGTEQFF.